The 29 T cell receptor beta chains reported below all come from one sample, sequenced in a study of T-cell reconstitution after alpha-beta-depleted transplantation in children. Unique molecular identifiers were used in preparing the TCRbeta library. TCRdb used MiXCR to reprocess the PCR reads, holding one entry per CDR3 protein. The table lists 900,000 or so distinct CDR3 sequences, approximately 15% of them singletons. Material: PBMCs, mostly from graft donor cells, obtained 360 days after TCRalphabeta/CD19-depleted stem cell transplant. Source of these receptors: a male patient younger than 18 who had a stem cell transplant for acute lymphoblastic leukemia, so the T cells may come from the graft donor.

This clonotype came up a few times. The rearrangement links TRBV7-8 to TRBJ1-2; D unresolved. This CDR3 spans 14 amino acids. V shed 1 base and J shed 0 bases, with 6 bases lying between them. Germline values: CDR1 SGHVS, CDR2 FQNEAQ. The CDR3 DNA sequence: TGTGCCAGCAGCTTAGTAGCTACTAACTATGGCTACACCTTC. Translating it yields CASSLVATNYGYTF.

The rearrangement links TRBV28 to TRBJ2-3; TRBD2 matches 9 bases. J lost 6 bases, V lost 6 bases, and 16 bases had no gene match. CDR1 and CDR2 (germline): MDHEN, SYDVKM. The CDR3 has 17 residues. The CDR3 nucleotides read TGTGCCAGCAGCAAGACTAGCGGCATACCGTTTCGGGATACGCAGTATTTT. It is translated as CASSKTSGIPFRDTQYF.

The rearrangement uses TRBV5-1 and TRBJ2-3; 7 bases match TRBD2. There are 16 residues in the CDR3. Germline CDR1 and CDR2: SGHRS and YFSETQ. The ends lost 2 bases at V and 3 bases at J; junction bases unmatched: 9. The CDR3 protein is CASSLEAGVTTDTQYF. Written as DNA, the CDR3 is TGCGCCAGCAGCTTAGAGGCGGGAGTGACTACAGATACGCAGTATTTT.

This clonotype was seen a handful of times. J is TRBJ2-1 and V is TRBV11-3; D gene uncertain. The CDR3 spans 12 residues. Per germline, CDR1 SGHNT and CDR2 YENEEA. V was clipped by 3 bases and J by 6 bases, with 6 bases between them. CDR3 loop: CASSFDFNEQFF. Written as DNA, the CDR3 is TGTGCCAGCAGCTTCGACTTCAATGAGCAGTTCTTC.

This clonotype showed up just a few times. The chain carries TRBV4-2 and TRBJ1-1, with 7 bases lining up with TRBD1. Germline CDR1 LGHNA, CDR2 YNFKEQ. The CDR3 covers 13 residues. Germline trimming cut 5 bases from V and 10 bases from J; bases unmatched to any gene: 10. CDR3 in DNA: TGTGCCAGCAGCTATGGGACAGAGCTTAGAGCTTTCTTT. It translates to CASSYGTELRAFF.

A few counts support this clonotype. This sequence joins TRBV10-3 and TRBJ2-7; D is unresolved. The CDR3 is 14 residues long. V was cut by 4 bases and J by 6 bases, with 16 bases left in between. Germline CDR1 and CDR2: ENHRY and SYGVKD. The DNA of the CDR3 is TGTGCCATCAGTGCTTTCGTATTCAGTCCCGAGCAGTACTTC. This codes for CAISAFVFSPEQYF.

CDR3 coding DNA: TGCGCCAGCAGCCAAGATTTCATAGCCAAAAACATTCAGTACTTC. This gives the protein CASSQDFIAKNIQYF. The chain carries TRBV4-1 and TRBJ2-4; D ambiguous. V was shortened by 0 bases and J by 0 bases, with 6 bases between the two germline ends. This CDR3 has 15 residues. Germline values: CDR1 MGHRA, CDR2 YSYEKL.

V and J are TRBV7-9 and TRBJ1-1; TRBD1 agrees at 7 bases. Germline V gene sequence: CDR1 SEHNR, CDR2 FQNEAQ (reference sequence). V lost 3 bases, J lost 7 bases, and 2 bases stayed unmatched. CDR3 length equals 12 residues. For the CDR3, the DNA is TGTGCCAGCAGCTTTCGGGACAGTGAAGCTTTCTTT. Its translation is CASSFRDSEAFF.

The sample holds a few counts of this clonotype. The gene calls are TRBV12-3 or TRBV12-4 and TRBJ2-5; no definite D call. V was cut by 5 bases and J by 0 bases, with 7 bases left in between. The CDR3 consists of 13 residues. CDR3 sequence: CASSPLYQETQYF. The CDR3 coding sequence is TGTGCCAGCAGTCCCCTATACCAAGAGACCCAGTACTTC.

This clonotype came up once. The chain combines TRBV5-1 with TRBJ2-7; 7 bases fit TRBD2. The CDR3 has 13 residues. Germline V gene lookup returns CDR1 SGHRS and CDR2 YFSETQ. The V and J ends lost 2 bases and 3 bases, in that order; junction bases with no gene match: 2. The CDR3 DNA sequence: TGCGCCAGCAGCTTACAGCGGGACTACGAGCAGTACTTC. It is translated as CASSLQRDYEQYF.

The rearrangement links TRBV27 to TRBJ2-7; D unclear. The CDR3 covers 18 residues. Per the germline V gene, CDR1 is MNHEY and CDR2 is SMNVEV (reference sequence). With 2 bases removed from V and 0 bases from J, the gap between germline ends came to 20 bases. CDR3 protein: CASSLMRGWQPSSYEQYF. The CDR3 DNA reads TGTGCCAGCAGTTTAATGAGAGGTTGGCAGCCGAGCTCCTACGAGCAGTACTTC.

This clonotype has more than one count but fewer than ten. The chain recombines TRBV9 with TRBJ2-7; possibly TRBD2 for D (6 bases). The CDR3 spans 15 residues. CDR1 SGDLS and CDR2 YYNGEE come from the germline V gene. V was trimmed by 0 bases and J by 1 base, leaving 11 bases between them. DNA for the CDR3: TGTGCCAGCAGCGTAGCACCGGAGGGATCCTACGAGCAGTACTTC. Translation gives CASSVAPEGSYEQYF.

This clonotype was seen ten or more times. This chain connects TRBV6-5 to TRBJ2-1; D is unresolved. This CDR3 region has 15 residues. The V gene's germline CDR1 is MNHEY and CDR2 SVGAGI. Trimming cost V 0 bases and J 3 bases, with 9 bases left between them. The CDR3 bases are TGTGCCAGCAGTTACTCGAAGTGGAGCTACAATGAGCAGTTCTTC. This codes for CASSYSKWSYNEQFF.

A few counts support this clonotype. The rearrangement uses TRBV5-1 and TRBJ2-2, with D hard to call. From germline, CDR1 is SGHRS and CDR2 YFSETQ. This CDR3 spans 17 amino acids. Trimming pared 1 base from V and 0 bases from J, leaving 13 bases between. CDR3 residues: CASSLRVAGPNTGELFF. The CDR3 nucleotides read TGCGCCAGCAGCTTGCGGGTCGCCGGTCCGAACACCGGGGAGCTGTTTTTT.

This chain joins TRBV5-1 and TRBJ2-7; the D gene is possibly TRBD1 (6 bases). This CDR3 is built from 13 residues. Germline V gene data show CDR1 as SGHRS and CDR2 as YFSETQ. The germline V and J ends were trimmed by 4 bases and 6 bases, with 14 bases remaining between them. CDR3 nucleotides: TGCGCCAGCAGCGTAGACAGGAGAAGCGAGCAGTACTTC. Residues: CASSVDRRSEQYF.

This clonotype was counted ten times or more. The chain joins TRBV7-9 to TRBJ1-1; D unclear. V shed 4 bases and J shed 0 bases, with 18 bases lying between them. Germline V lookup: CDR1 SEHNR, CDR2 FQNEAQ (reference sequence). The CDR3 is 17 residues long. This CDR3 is CASSSPLLTVMNTEAFF. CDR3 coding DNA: TGTGCCAGCAGCTCCCCACTATTGACGGTTATGAACACTGAAGCTTTCTTT. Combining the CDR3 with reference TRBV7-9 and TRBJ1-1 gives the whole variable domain DTGVSQNPRHKITKRGQNVTFRCDPISEHNRLYWYRQTLGQGPEFLTYFQNEAQLEKSRLLSDRFSAERPKGSFSTLEIQRTEQGDSAMYLCASSSPLLTVMNTEAFFGQGTRLTVV.

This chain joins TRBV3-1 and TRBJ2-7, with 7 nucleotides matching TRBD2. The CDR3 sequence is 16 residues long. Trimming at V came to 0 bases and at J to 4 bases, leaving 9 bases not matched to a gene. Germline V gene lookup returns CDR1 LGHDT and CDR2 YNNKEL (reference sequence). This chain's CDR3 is CASSQERGLEKYEQYF. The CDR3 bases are TGTGCCAGCAGCCAAGAGAGAGGACTAGAAAAGTACGAGCAGTACTTC.

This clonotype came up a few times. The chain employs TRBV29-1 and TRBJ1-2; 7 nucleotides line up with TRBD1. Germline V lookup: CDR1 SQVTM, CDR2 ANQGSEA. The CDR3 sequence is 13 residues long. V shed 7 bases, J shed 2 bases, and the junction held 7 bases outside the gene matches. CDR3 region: CSGRQGPNYGYTF. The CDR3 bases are TGCAGCGGACGACAGGGCCCCAACTATGGCTACACCTTC.

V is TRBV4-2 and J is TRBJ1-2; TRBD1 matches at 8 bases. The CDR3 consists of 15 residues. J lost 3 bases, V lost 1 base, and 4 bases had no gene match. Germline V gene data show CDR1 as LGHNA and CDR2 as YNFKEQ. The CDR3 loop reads CASSQGPGQDYGYTF. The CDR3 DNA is TGTGCCAGCAGCCAAGGTCCGGGACAGGACTATGGCTACACCTTC.

The DNA for the CDR3 is TGTGCCAGCAGTGAAGCGGGACTAGCGGGAGTTTATTCGTCCTACAATGAGCAGTTCTTC. Residues: CASSEAGLAGVYSSYNEQFF. The chain links TRBV2 to TRBJ2-1; the match to TRBD2 covers 14 bases. Trimming removed 0 bases from V and 1 base from J; junction bases left unmatched: 8. Germline values: CDR1 SNHLY, CDR2 FYNNEI. The CDR3 is 20 amino acids.

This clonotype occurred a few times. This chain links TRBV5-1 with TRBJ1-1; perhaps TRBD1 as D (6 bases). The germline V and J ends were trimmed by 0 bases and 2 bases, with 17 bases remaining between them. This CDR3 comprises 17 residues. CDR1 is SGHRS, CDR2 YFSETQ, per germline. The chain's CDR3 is CASSLVPPPGANTEAFF. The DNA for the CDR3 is TGCGCCAGCAGCTTGGTACCCCCTCCAGGGGCTAACACTGAAGCTTTCTTT.

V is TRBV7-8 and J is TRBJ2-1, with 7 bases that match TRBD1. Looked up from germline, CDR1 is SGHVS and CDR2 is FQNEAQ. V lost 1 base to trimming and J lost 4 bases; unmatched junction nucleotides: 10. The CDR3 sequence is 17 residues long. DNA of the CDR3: TGTGCCAGCAGCTTAGTCAACAGGGGCCCCACTTACAATGAGCAGTTCTTC. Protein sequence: CASSLVNRGPTYNEQFF.

In DNA, the CDR3 is TGTGCCACCAACGGACTAGCGGACAATGAGCAGTTCTTC. This codes for CATNGLADNEQFF. The J gene is TRBJ2-1, the V gene TRBV15; 10 bases align to TRBD2. J gave up 5 bases and V 7 bases, and 2 bases lay outside the gene matches. The germline V gene has CDR1 LNHNV and CDR2 YYDKDF (reference sequence). CDR3 size: 13 residues.

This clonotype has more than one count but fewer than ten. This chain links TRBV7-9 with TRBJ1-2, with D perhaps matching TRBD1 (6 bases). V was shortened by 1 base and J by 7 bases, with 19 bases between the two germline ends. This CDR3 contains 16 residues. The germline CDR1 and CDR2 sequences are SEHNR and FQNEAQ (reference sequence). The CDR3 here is CASSLGPVNTGFGYTF. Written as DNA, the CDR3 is TGTGCCAGCAGCTTAGGGCCGGTGAACACAGGGTTTGGCTACACCTTC.

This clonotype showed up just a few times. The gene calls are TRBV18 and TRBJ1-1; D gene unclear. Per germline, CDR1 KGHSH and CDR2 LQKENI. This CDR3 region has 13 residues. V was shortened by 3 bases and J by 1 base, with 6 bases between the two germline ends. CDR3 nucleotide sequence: TGTGCCAGCTCACCTTCGGCGAACACTGAAGCTTTCTTT. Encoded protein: CASSPSANTEAFF.

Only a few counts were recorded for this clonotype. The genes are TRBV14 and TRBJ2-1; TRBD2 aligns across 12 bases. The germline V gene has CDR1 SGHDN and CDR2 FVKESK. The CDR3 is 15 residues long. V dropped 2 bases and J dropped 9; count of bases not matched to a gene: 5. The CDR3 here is CASSQLAGGWGEQFF. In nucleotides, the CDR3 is TGTGCCAGCAGCCAACTAGCGGGAGGGTGGGGTGAGCAGTTCTTC.

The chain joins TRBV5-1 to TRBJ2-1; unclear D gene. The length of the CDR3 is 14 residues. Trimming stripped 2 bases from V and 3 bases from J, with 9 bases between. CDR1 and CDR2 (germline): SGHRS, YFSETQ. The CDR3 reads CASSFDPFYNEQFF. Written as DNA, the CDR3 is TGCGCCAGCAGCTTTGACCCCTTCTACAATGAGCAGTTCTTC.

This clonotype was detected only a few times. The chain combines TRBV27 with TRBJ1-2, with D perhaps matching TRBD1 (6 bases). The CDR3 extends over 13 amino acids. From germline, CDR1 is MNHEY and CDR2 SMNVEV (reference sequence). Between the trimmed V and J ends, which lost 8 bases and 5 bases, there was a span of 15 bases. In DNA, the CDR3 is TGTGCCAGCGGCTTAAGGACAGAATATGGCTACACCTTC. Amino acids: CASGLRTEYGYTF.

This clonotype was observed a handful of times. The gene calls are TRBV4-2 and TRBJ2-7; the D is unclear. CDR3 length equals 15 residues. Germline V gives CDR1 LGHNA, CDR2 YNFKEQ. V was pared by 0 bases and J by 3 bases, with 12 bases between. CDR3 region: CASSQENLRHYEQYF. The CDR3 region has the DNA TGTGCCAGCAGCCAAGAAAATTTGAGACACTACGAGCAGTACTTC.